The clone carrying this T cell receptor (beta chain) was seen a few times. This sample was taken from a study of Graves' ophthalmopathy and Graves' hyperthyroidism. Amplification targeted the TCR beta CDR3 regions, with RNA transcripts as the source material. Second-round multiplex PCR came after first-round RT-PCR with HTBI primers. TCRdb reprocessed the multiplex PCR reads with MiXCR, giving one entry per CDR3 protein. The table records 900,000 to 1,200,000 distinct CDR3 sequences, 35% to 45% of them present only once. This receptor was identified in an adult man with Graves' hyperthyroidism. The sequencing input was peripheral blood or thyroid tissue (not recorded which).

CDR3 amino acids: CASSQGGHYEQYF. Here the CDR3 DNA reads TGTGCCAGCAGCCAAGGCGGACACTACGAGCAGTACTTC. The chain carries TRBV3-1 and TRBJ2-7; D might be TRBD1 (5 bases). The CDR3 has 13 amino acids. Germline V gene lookup returns CDR1 LGHDT and CDR2 YNNKEL (reference sequence). V lost 1 base and J lost 3, with 7 bases in between.